This TCR beta chain stems from a study of blood T cell repertoires in COVID-19. The CDR3 consists of 14 residues. The germline V gene has CDR1 SGHVS and CDR2 FQNEAQ. V was cut by 1 base and J by 8 bases, with 14 bases left in between. Repertoires were generated with immunoSEQ multiplex PCR, while TCRdb's copy carries only in-frame clones and drops some. The repertoire holds under 250,000 clones, with roughly nine tenths as singletons. This chain uses TRBV7-8 with TRBJ1-2, with D unresolved. The sequenced sample consisted of peripheral blood. The TCR comes from a man aged 18 to 29 with active or convalescent COVID-19. The CDR3 DNA follows: TGTGCCAGCAGCTTAGTCTCGGGTGCTGGCGGCTACACCTTC. It specifies CASSLVSGAGGYTF.